These 20 T cell receptor beta chains share one sample of origin, sequenced in a study of identical twins. TCRdb ran MiXCR on the 5' RACE reads and lists one entry per CDR3 protein. The data hold roughly 750,000 distinct CDR3 sequences, with around 21% observed a single time. The same sample was also used in a study of T cells expressing NK-cell markers.

Sequenced material: PBMCs. All receptors derive from a woman between 18 and 29 years old in good health.

This clonotype has a handful of counts. The gene calls are TRBV12-3 or TRBV12-4 and TRBJ2-2; maybe TRBD2 (5 bases). Trimming pared 3 bases from V and 7 bases from J, leaving 9 bases between. The CDR3 has 13 amino acids. In DNA form, the CDR3 reads TGTGCCAGCAGTTTGCGGGTTGGCGGGGAGCTGTTTTTT. It translates to CASSLRVGGELFF.

This clonotype was observed many times. V gene TRBV6-1 combines with J gene TRBJ2-2, with 7 bases aligning to TRBD1. Germline V gene sequence: CDR1 MNHNS, CDR2 SASEGT. The CDR3 length is 14 residues. The junction had 4 bases not matched to a gene; V was cut back by 6 bases and J by 3 bases. CDR3: CASRHDRDTGELFF. In DNA, the CDR3 is TGTGCCAGCAGGCACGACAGGGACACCGGGGAGCTGTTTTTT.

At least ten counts were recorded for this clonotype. One end of the junction varies from germline; a read error may be responsible. The chain has TRBV7-9 and TRBJ1-1; the D is unclear. CDR3 size: 14 residues. Germline-derived CDR1 and CDR2 are SEHNR and FQNEAQ (reference sequence). Here the CDR3 reads CASSLGRGNTEAFF. The DNA of the CDR3 is TGTGCCAGCAGTTTAGGACGGGGAAACACTGAAGCTTTCTTT.

The chain combines TRBV9 with TRBJ2-5; D is possibly TRBD1 or TRBD2 (6 bases each). The CDR3 extends over 15 amino acids. Per germline, CDR1 SGDLS and CDR2 YYNGEE. The V gene lost 2 bases and the J gene lost 2 bases, with 13 bases spanning the gap. The CDR3 sequence is CASSVVGAGQETQYF. The CDR3 nucleotides are TGTGCCAGCAGCGTTGTGGGGGCGGGGCAAGAGACCCAGTACTTC.

The chain combines TRBV7-2 with TRBJ2-1; possibly TRBD2 for D (6 bases). Germline V gives CDR1 SGHTA, CDR2 FQGNSA. This CDR3 has 15 residues. Between the trimmed V and J ends, which lost 3 bases and 0 bases, there was a span of 9 bases. The CDR3 DNA is TGTGCCAGCAGCTTTACCGGGAGCTCCTACAATGAGCAGTTCTTC. Encoded protein: CASSFTGSSYNEQFF.

This clonotype was found a few times. The V gene is TRBV27, the J gene TRBJ2-1, with 8 bases aligning to TRBD2. Germline lookup yields CDR1 MNHEY and CDR2 SMNVEV (reference sequence). Trimming took 4 bases from V and 4 from J; bases not matched to a gene: 6. CDR3 length equals 15 residues. CDR3 protein: CASSSKRELYNEQFF. CDR3 DNA: TGTGCCAGCAGTTCTAAGCGGGAGCTTTACAATGAGCAGTTCTTC.

The chain carries TRBV7-3 and TRBJ1-1; D perhaps matches TRBD1 (5 bases). Germline V gene lookup returns CDR1 SGHTA and CDR2 FQGTGA. The CDR3 is made up of 12 amino acids. Trimming pared 4 bases from V and 10 bases from J, leaving 13 bases between. CDR3 coding DNA: TGTGCCAGCAGCTCTGGGGGAGGGGTAGCTTTCTTT. Translating gives CASSSGGGVAFF.

This clonotype showed up just a few times. The chain uses TRBV12-3 or TRBV12-4 and TRBJ2-1; D is uncertain. This CDR3 region has 14 residues. The V end was cut by 3 bases, the J end by 2 bases, with 8 bases between. For the CDR3, the DNA is TGTGCCAGCAGTTTTTCCAGAACCTACAATGAGCAGTTCTTC. Translating gives CASSFSRTYNEQFF.

The chain employs TRBV5-1 and TRBJ1-2; maybe TRBD1 (5 bases). Trimming cost V 4 bases and J 5 bases, with 15 bases left between them. CDR1 and CDR2 from the germline V gene are SGHRS and YFSETQ. The CDR3 has 14 amino acids. The DNA for the CDR3 is TGCGCCAGCAGCGGTGCAGGGCGGGAATATGGCTACACCTTC. Protein product: CASSGAGREYGYTF.

This clonotype was detected only a few times. The chain recombines TRBV6-5 with TRBJ2-5; D might be TRBD2 (5 bases). V was cut by 4 bases and J by 7 bases, with 19 bases left in between. The CDR3 length is 15 residues. Germline V gene lookup returns CDR1 MNHEY and CDR2 SVGAGI. CDR3 region: CASSWRGVKGATQYF. CDR3 DNA sequence: TGTGCCAGCAGTTGGCGCGGAGTCAAGGGAGCGACCCAGTACTTC.

This sequence joins TRBV12-3 or TRBV12-4 and TRBJ1-4, with 7 bases that match TRBD1. CDR3 length: 15 amino acids. The ends lost 3 bases at V and 7 bases at J; junction bases unmatched: 8. In DNA form, the CDR3 reads TGTGCCAGCAGTTTGTCGTCAGGGGGTGGTGAAAAACTGTTTTTT. Encoded protein: CASSLSSGGGEKLFF.

This clonotype appeared a few times. The J gene is TRBJ2-3, the V gene TRBV15; 8 bases align to TRBD2. The trim removed 5 bases at V and 6 bases at J, leaving 13 bases unmatched. This CDR3 has 16 amino acids. Germline CDR1 is LNHNV and CDR2 is YYDKDF (reference sequence). CDR3 loop: CATSRRISGGGDTQYF. The CDR3 region has the DNA TGTGCCACCAGCCGGAGGATCAGCGGGGGTGGGGATACGCAGTATTTT.

The V call is TRBV5-1, the J call TRBJ2-6; D gene unclear. CDR3 length: 16 amino acids. V dropped 1 base and J dropped 1 base, with 9 bases sitting between them. Germline CDR1 and CDR2: SGHRS and YFSETQ. The CDR3 DNA is TGCGCCAGCAGCTTGACGGTCAAGTCTGGGGCCAACGTCCTGACTTTC. Its protein product is CASSLTVKSGANVLTF. Full variable domain (outside the CDR3, taken from reference TRBV5-1 and TRBJ2-6): KAGVTQTPRYLIKTRGQQVTLSCSPISGHRSVSWYQQTPGQGLQFLFEYFSETQRNKGNFPGRFSGRQFSNSRSEMNVSTLELGDSALYLCASSLTVKSGANVLTFGAGSRLTVL.

This clonotype was detected only a few times. The chain has TRBV29-1 and TRBJ1-1; 10 nucleotides agree with TRBD1. V was pared by 7 bases and J by 6 bases, with 5 bases of the junction left unmatched. CDR1 is SQVTM, CDR2 ANQGSEA, per germline. This CDR3 comprises 12 residues. CDR3 sequence (DNA): TGCAGCGGGGGACAGGGGAGGCCTGAAGCTTTCTTT. This encodes CSGGQGRPEAFF.

The rearrangement uses TRBV19 and TRBJ2-1; D gene uncertain. Trimming left V 0 bases short and J 5 bases short, with 5 bases between. The germline V gene encodes CDR1 LNHDA and CDR2 SQIVND (reference sequence). The CDR3 spans 13 residues. The CDR3 region has the DNA TGTGCCAGTAGTATAGATGGGCACAATGAGCAGTTCTTC. Its translation: CASSIDGHNEQFF.

V and J are TRBV9 and TRBJ2-5, with 13 positions matching TRBD2. CDR3 length equals 17 residues. Germline V gene data show CDR1 as SGDLS and CDR2 as YYNGEE. V trimming: 0 bases; J trimming: 5 bases; junction bases outside the gene matches: 7. CDR3 sequence: CASSVAPGTSGEETQYF. The CDR3 DNA reads TGTGCCAGCAGCGTAGCTCCCGGGACTAGCGGGGAGGAGACCCAGTACTTC.

This sequence joins TRBV6-5 and TRBJ2-2, with D perhaps matching TRBD2 (5 bases). The germline V gene has CDR1 MNHEY and CDR2 SVGAGI. The germline V and J ends were trimmed by 4 bases and 1 base, with 10 bases remaining between them. The CDR3 consists of 15 residues. The CDR3 spells CASSSAGVNTGELFF. The DNA for the CDR3 is TGTGCCAGCAGTTCCGCCGGGGTGAACACCGGGGAGCTGTTTTTT.

This clonotype was detected a few times. The J gene is TRBJ2-2, the V gene TRBV7-2, with 11 bases lining up with TRBD2. CDR1 SGHTA and CDR2 FQGNSA come from the germline V gene. The CDR3 contains 16 residues. The V gene end was trimmed by 0 bases and the J gene end by 6 bases; junction bases not matched to a gene: 3. CDR3 sequence (DNA): TGTGCCAGCAGCTTAGCTAGCGGGAGGGCCTCCGGGGAGCTGTTTTTT. Protein product: CASSLASGRASGELFF.

V and J are TRBV5-5 and TRBJ2-3; D call uncertain. The CDR3 consists of 16 residues. The germline V gene has CDR1 SGHKS and CDR2 YYEKEE (reference sequence). V lost 0 bases to trimming and J lost 2 bases, with 13 bases between them. CDR3 protein: CASSLVDNQYTDTQYF. CDR3 DNA sequence: TGTGCCAGCAGCTTGGTTGATAACCAATACACAGATACGCAGTATTTT.

CDR3 sequence (DNA): TGTGCCACCAAACCTCCCGTTGTGTGGGGGCGCAAGGATACGCAGTATTTT. It encodes CATKPPVVWGRKDTQYF. The V and J genes are TRBV6-2 or TRBV6-3 and TRBJ2-3, with D possibly being TRBD1 (6 bases). The V end lost 10 bases, the J end lost 6 bases, and 29 bases lay between the germline ends. The CDR3 covers 17 residues. From germline, CDR1 is MNHEY and CDR2 SVGEGT.